This T cell receptor (beta chain) came from a study of shared clonotypes between healthy human individuals. About the study: A few men and two women, aged 18 to 49, were donors. General study results and limits: For naive CD4 cells, around 5.1% of clonotypes were shared across a few donors. Incomplete sequencing of sorted subsets was indicated by rarefaction despite large depth. Estimated richness values were generally larger in naive subsets than in memory subsets.

Assay used: immunoSEQ multiplex PCR; TCRdb lists only in-frame clones, some missing. This table holds about 2.4 million clones, roughly nine tenths found once. A word on this clone: What it binds is unknown.

This TCR was recovered from a man younger than 35 in good health. Source material: naive CD4+ T cells sorted from blood. As to subset: CD45RA+ positively selected.

CDR3 region: CASSQTVEKNEQFF. The CDR3 DNA sequence: TGCGCCAGCAGCCAAACCGTAGAGAAGAATGAGCAGTTCTTC. This sequence joins TRBV4-3 and TRBJ2-1; D is uncertain. CDR1 and CDR2 from the germline V gene are LGHNA and YSLEER. The CDR3 consists of 14 residues. The ends were cut back, 2 bases at V and 7 bases at J, with 12 bases in the middle.